This TCR beta chain was profiled in a study of T cell changes during pregnancy in multiple sclerosis. This clone was observed a few times. Method: immunoSEQ multiplex PCR; TCRdb's copy keeps in-frame clones and lacks some. The table shows approximately 53,000 clones, with about nine tenths occurring only once. Sequenced material: CD4+ T cells from peripheral blood mononuclear cells, taken after pregnancy. The TCR was taken from a female donor in good health, enrolled as a control in a pregnancy study.

CDR3 coding DNA: TGTGCCAGCAGTCCTACTAGCGGGGTCTACAATGAGCAGTTCTTC. It translates to CASSPTSGVYNEQFF. The chain uses TRBV14 and TRBJ2-1; 10 bases map to TRBD2. Unmatched junction bases numbered 5, after V lost 6 bases and J lost 3 bases. In germline, CDR1 is SGHDN, CDR2 FVKESK. The length of the CDR3 is 15 residues.